A selection of T cell receptor beta chains follows, all from one sample in a study of T cell repertoires in cytomegalovirus infection. The antigens for these receptors are not known. TCRdb recomputed calls from the reads with MiXCR, one row per CDR3 protein. The profile shows 650,000 to 900,000 distinct CDR3 sequences, approximately 32% of them singletons. The starting material was cultured CD8+ T cells from PBMCs, obtained from culture after CMV antigen stimulation. These receptors originate from a human donor in good health (CMV status not recorded). Some clones in this sample may be carry-over from other donors' samples. Each CDR3 is given without its conserved first and last residue.

V gene	J gene	CDR3 protein
TRBV12-3/TRBV12-4	TRBJ2-1	ASSSLRDGNTYNEQF
TRBV6-1	TRBJ2-7	ASSELGQGIYEQY
TRBV5-1	TRBJ2-3	ASSLVVPDTQY
TRBV7-6	TRBJ2-1	ASSYRDYNEQF
TRBV10-2	TRBJ2-7	ASSITSYEQY
TRBV4-3	TRBJ2-5	ASSQAPWGKETQY
TRBV19	TRBJ2-2	ASIRTGESDGELF
TRBV7-2	TRBJ2-3	ASSHPEAGGTDTQY
TRBV3-1	TRBJ2-2	ASSPANTGELF
TRBV19	TRBJ1-6	ASSMIEGTSGEWSYNSPLH
TRBV12-3/TRBV12-4	TRBJ2-2	ASSFYSGFTGELF
TRBV19	TRBJ1-1	ASGGPPASGNTEAF
TRBV10-3	TRBJ2-3	AISEELTDTQY
TRBV7-3	TRBJ2-2	ASSDYRGPGELF
TRBV20-1	TRBJ1-2	SARAVGLNYGYT
TRBV7-9	TRBJ1-1	ASSSRFGSEENTEAF
TRBV7-9	TRBJ2-6	ASRHTGGAGANVLT
TRBV6-5	TRBJ1-5	ASSFGGAQPQH
TRBV3-1	TRBJ1-4	ASSLVGPKHAFPNEKLF
TRBV28	TRBJ2-3	ASSLYSGGGDTQY
TRBV15	TRBJ1-3	ATSRPQRGYSGNTIY
TRBV20-1	TRBJ1-6	SAPTGKASPLH
TRBV7-9	TRBJ1-2	ASSRQELWGYT
TRBV7-8	TRBJ2-5	ASSTPDRGGETQY
TRBV5-1	TRBJ1-1	ASSLAGQGTAEAF
TRBV12-3/TRBV12-4	TRBJ2-3	ASSLEAGVRTDTQY
TRBV28	TRBJ2-1	ASSLPRTGYNEQF
TRBV5-5	TRBJ1-5	ASSLEQVYQPQH
TRBV12-3/TRBV12-4	TRBJ2-5	ASSFSYLARGSKGQETQY
TRBV12-3/TRBV12-4	TRBJ2-3	ASILGGQTDTQY
TRBV24-1	TRBJ2-5	ATSDPGTGIETQY
TRBV9	TRBJ1-3	ASSVSGSSGNTIY
TRBV7-9	TRBJ1-1	ASSYGQVSAEAF
TRBV7-2	TRBJ2-7	ASSITSGTVSYEQY
TRBV6-2/TRBV6-3	TRBJ1-1	ASSSPGSIEAF